This T cell receptor beta chain was retrieved from a study of CD8+CD57+ T cells in acquired aplastic anemia. The study's findings and limits: Patients and controls shared about 30 CD8+ CDR3 sequences.

Flow cytometry had shown expanded CD8+CD57+ cells in the patients chosen for sequencing. Severe acquired aplastic anemia was the diagnosis recorded for all patients. For CDR3 and TCR beta VDJ profiling, genomic DNA was the template used. TCRdb re-called the reads through MiXCR, storing one row per CDR3 protein. The sample consists of around 500,000 distinct CDR3 sequences, less than 35% of them appearing once. Germline CDR1 reads DFQATT; CDR2 reads SNEGSKA (reference sequence). The CDR3 is 15 amino acids. Comment on this clonotype: As yet, its antigen is unknown. A much larger clonotype is one base distant, so this may be a read error.

The source is a human donor with aplastic anemia. The chain employs TRBV20-1 and TRBJ1-5; 7 positions agree with TRBD1. The sequencing sample was made of sorted CD4+, CD8+, or CD8+CD57+ T cells (not recorded which) from PBMCs. The CDR3 bases are TGCGGTGCTAGAGGGACAGCAGCTCCCAATCAGCCCCAGCATTTT. It encodes CGARGTAAPNQPQHF.